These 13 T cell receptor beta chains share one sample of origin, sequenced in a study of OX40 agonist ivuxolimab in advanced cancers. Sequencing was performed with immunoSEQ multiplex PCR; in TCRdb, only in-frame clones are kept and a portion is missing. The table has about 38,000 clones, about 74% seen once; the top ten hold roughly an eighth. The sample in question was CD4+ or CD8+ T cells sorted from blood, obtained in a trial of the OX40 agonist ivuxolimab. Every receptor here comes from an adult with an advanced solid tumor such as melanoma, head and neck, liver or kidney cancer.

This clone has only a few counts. The CDR3 protein is CSVEGAGTSGLTYEQYF. The CDR3 nucleotides are TGCAGCGTTGAGGGTGCCGGGACTAGCGGCCTTACCTACGAGCAGTACTTC. The chain employs TRBV29-1 and TRBJ2-7, with 11 bases identical to TRBD2. This CDR3 spans 17 amino acids. CDR1 and CDR2 (germline): SQVTM, ANQGSEA. J lost 2 bases, V lost 3 bases, and 12 bases had no gene match.

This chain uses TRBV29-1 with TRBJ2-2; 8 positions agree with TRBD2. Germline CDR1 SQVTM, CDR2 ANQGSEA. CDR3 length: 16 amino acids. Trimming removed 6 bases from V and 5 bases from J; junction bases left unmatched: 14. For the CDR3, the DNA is TGCAGCGTCGAGACTAGCGAACGAAGGGGGACCGGGGAGCTGTTTTTT. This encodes CSVETSERRGTGELFF.

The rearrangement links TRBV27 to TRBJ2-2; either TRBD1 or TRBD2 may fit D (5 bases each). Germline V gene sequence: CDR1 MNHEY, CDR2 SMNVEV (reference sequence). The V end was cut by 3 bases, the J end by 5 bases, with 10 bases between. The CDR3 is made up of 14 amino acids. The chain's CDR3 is CASSFMGVTGELFF. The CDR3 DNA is TGTGCCAGCAGTTTCATGGGGGTGACCGGGGAGCTGTTTTTT.

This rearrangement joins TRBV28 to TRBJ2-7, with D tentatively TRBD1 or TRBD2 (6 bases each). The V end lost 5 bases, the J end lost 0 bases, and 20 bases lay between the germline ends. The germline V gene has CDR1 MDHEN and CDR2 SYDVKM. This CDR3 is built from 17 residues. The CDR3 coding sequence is TGTGCCAGCAGTCCCTATGGGGGGCAGAAAAGCTCCTACGAGCAGTACTTC. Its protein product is CASSPYGGQKSSYEQYF.

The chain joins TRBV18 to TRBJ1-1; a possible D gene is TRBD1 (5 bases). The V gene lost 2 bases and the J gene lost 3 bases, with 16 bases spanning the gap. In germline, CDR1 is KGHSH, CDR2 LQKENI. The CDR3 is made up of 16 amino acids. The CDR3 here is CASSPSRTVGDTEAFF. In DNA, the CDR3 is TGTGCCAGCTCACCATCAAGGACCGTGGGGGACACTGAAGCTTTCTTT.

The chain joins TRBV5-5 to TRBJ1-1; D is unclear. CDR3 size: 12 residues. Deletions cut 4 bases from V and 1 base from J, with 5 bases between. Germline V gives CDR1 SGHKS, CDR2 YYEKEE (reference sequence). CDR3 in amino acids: CASSLRNTEAFF. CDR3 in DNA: TGTGCCAGCAGCCTGCGGAACACTGAAGCTTTCTTT.

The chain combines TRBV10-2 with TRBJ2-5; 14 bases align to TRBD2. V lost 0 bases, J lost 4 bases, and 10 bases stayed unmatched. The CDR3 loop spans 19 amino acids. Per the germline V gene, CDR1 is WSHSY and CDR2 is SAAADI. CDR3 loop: CASSESNRLAGGPGETQYF. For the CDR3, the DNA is TGCGCCAGCAGTGAGTCGAACCGACTAGCGGGAGGGCCTGGAGAGACCCAGTACTTC.

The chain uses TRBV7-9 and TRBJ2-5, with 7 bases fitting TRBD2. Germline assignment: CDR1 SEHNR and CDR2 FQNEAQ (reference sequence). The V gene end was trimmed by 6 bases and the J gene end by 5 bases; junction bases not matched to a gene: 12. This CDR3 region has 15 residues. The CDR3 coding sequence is TGTGCCAGCAGGAGCGAACGGGAGGCTGGGGAGACCCAGTACTTC. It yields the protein CASRSEREAGETQYF.

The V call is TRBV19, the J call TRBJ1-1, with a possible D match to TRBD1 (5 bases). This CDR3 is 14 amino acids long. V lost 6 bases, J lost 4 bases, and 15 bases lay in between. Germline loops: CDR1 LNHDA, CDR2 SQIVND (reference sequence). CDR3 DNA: TGTGCCAGTAGCGGGGCGCGGGGTGCCACTGAAGCTTTCTTT. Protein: CASSGARGATEAFF.

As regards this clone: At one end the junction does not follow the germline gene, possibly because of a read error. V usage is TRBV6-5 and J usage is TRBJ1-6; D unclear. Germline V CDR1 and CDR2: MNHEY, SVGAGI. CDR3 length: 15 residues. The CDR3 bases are TGTGCCAGCAGCTACTTCTCAGCTGACAATTCACCCCTCCACTTT. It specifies CASSYFSADNSPLHF.

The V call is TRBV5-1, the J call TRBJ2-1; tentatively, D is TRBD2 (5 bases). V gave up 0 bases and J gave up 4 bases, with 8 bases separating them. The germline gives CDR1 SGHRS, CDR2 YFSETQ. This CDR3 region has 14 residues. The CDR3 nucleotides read TGCGCCAGCAGCTTGGGGACTTCTTACAATGAGCAGTTCTTC. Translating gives CASSLGTSYNEQFF.

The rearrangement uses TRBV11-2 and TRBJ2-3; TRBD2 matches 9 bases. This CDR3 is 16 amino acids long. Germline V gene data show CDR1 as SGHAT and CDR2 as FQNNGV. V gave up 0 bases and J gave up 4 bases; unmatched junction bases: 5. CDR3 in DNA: TGTGCCAGCAGCTTAGATTTTAGCGGGAGACCAGATACGCAGTATTTT. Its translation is CASSLDFSGRPDTQYF.

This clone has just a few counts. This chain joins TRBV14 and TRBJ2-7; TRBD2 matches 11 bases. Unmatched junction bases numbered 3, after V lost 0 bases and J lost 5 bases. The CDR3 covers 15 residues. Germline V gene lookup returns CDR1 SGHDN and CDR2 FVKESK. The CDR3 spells CASSQDSSGRNEQYF. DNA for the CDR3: TGTGCCAGCAGCCAAGACTCTAGCGGGAGGAACGAGCAGTACTTC. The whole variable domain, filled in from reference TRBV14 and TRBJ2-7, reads EAGVTQFPSHSVIEKGQTVTLRCDPISGHDNLYWYRRVMGKEIKFLLHFVKESKQDESGMPNNRFLAERTGGTYSTLKVQPAELEDSGVYFCASSQDSSGRNEQYFGPGTRLTVT.